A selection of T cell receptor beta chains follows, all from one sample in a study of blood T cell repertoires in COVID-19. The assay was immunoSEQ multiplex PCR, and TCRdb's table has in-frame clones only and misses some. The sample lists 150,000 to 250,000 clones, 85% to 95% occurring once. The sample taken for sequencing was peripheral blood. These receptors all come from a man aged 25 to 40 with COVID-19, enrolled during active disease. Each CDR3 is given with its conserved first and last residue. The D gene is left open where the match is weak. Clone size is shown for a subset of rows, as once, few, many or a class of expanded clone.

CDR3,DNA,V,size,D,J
CASSTGTGETGELFF,TGCGCCAGCAGCACCGGGACAGGGGAAACCGGGGAGCTGTTTTTT,TRBV5-1,.,TRBD1,TRBJ2-2
CASSSGTYGNTIYF,TGTGCCAGCAGCTCCGGGACATATGGAAACACCATATATTTT,TRBV7-6,few,.,TRBJ1-3
CASSPGGGYTF,TGTGCCAGCAGTCCAGGGGGCGGTTACACCTTC,TRBV12-3/TRBV12-4,.,TRBD1,TRBJ1-2
CASSRGTRTSYEQFF,TGTGCCAGCAGCCGGGGGACCCGCACGAGCTATGAGCAGTTCTTC,TRBV7-2,.,.,TRBJ2-1
CASSYWAGLGTEAFF,TGTGCCAGCAGTTATTGGGCGGGCCTGGGCACTGAAGCTTTCTTT,TRBV6-5,.,.,TRBJ1-1
CASRDRGYTGELFF,TGTGCCAGCAGGGACAGGGGATACACCGGGGAGCTGTTTTTT,TRBV6-5,once,TRBD1,TRBJ2-2
CASSVGTGGVEYF,TGTGCCAGCAGTGTCGGGACAGGGGGAGTAGAGTACTTC,TRBV2,.,TRBD1,TRBJ2-7
CASSLPGLGNYEQYF,TGCGCCAGCAGCTTGCCAGGACTTGGGAACTACGAGCAGTACTTC,TRBV5-1,.,.,TRBJ2-7
CAWRWSYGYTF,TGTGCCTGGAGGTGGAGCTATGGCTACACCTTC,TRBV30,.,.,TRBJ1-2
CASAPGTSGVETQYF,TGTGCTAGTGCCCCAGGGACTAGCGGGGTGGAGACCCAGTACTTC,TRBV12-5,.,TRBD2,TRBJ2-5
CASSPQGAINQPQHF,TGTGCCAGCAGTCCCCAGGGCGCGATCAATCAGCCCCAGCATTTT,TRBV6-5,.,.,TRBJ1-5
CASSIVGDGYTF,TGTGCCAGTAGTATTGTAGGGGATGGCTACACCTTC,TRBV19,.,.,TRBJ1-2
CASSSGTGSESPLHF,TGCGCCAGCAGTTCCGGGACAGGGTCAGAATCACCCCTCCACTTT,TRBV5-1,.,TRBD1,TRBJ1-6
CASSQVGTGGRNTGELFF,TGCGCCAGCAGCCAAGTGGGTACAGGGGGGCGAAACACCGGGGAGCTGTTTTTT,TRBV4-1,.,TRBD1,TRBJ2-2
CASSPIEALNQETQYF,TGCGCCAGCAGCCCAATAGAGGCCCTGAACCAAGAGACCCAGTACTTC,TRBV4-1,.,.,TRBJ2-5
CASSAGQGPTYEQYF,TGCGCCAGCAGCGCTGGACAGGGCCCTACCTACGAGCAGTACTTC,TRBV5-1,once,TRBD1,TRBJ2-7
CASSDWGRNTEAFF,TGTGCCAGCAGTGACTGGGGCAGAAACACTGAAGCTTTCTTT,TRBV25-1,few,.,TRBJ1-1
CASSPGQGNTIYF,TGTGCCAGCAGCCCGGGACAGGGAAACACCATATATTTT,TRBV7-6,.,TRBD1,TRBJ1-3
CSVEGVSPNTDTQYF,TGCAGCGTTGAAGGTGTGTCCCCAAACACAGATACGCAGTATTTT,TRBV29-1,once,.,TRBJ2-3
CSVGNQGKTQYF,TGCAGCGTTGGAAATCAGGGGAAGACCCAGTACTTC,TRBV29-1,once,.,TRBJ2-5
CASSPSGTSGYEQYF,TGTGCCAGCAGCCCTTCCGGGACTAGTGGTTACGAGCAGTACTTC,TRBV4-2,few,TRBD2,TRBJ2-7
CASRNSGQGNGYTF,TGTGCCAGCAGGAACTCGGGACAGGGGAATGGCTACACCTTC,TRBV6-5,.,TRBD1,TRBJ1-2
CASKRQNTGELFF,TGTGCCAGCAAACGACAGAACACCGGGGAGCTGTTTTTT,TRBV27,.,.,TRBJ2-2
CASSLWPGQGNQPQHF,TGCGCCAGCAGCCTCTGGCCGGGACAGGGGAATCAGCCCCAGCATTTT,TRBV4-1,.,TRBD1,TRBJ1-5
CASTSSGGANRTDTQYF,TGTGCCAGCACCTCTAGCGGGGGGGCCAATCGGACAGATACGCAGTATTTT,TRBV7-6,.,TRBD2,TRBJ2-3
CASSHRGRRGYTF,TGTGCCAGCAGTCACAGGGGGCGCCGGGGCTACACCTTC,TRBV6-5,.,TRBD1,TRBJ1-2
CSVATGTGNQPQHF,TGCAGCGTAGCGACCGGGACAGGTAATCAGCCCCAGCATTTT,TRBV29-1,.,TRBD1,TRBJ1-5
CASSEVTSGGGTDTQYF,TGTGCCAGCAGTGAAGTGACTAGCGGGGGAGGCACAGATACGCAGTATTTT,TRBV2,once,TRBD2,TRBJ2-3
CASSDLGTDNYGYTF,TGTGCCAGCAGTGATTTGGGGACAGACAACTATGGCTACACCTTC,TRBV25-1,.,TRBD1,TRBJ1-2
CASSLFPGTENTGELFF,TGTGCCAGCAGCTTATTCCCCGGGACAGAGAACACCGGGGAGCTGTTTTTT,TRBV11-2,.,TRBD1,TRBJ2-2
CASNSYRGTEAFF,TGTGCCAGCAATTCCTACAGGGGCACTGAAGCTTTCTTT,TRBV6-5,.,TRBD1,TRBJ1-1
CASSIGQTNTGELFF,TGTGCCAGCAGCATCGGACAGACGAACACCGGGGAGCTGTTTTTT,TRBV5-4,.,.,TRBJ2-2
CASGSGTGTDTQYF,TGTGCCAGCGGCTCGGGAACAGGCACAGATACGCAGTATTTT,TRBV9,.,.,TRBJ2-3
CASSLGQYDTIYF,TGTGCCAGCAGCTTAGGACAGTACGATACCATATATTTT,TRBV7-9,.,.,TRBJ1-3
CASSFPPQNTEAFF,TGTGCCAGTAGTTTCCCGCCACAGAACACTGAAGCTTTCTTT,TRBV19,.,.,TRBJ1-1
CASTLPALQGAPSYTF,TGTGCCAGCACTTTACCCGCTTTACAGGGGGCGCCCAGCTACACCTTC,TRBV6-6,.,TRBD1,TRBJ1-2
CASRRQLTSSGNTIYF,TGTGCCAGCAGGCGGCAGCTTACCTCCAGTGGAAACACCATATATTTT,TRBV2,.,.,TRBJ1-3
CASSEPHQRGYTF,TGTGCCAGCAGTGAACCCCACCAGCGTGGCTACACCTTC,TRBV6-1,.,.,TRBJ1-2
CASSLALTGENEAFF,TGCGCCAGCAGCTTGGCCCTGACAGGCGAGAATGAAGCTTTCTTT,TRBV5-1,.,.,TRBJ1-1
CASSPLDSAKLFF,TGTGCCAGCAGCCCATTAGACAGTGCAAAACTGTTTTTT,TRBV4-2,.,.,TRBJ1-4
CASREGRGGYTF,TGTGCCAGCAGGGAGGGGCGAGGTGGCTACACCTTC,TRBV27,.,.,TRBJ1-2
CASSQEAARTQYF,TGTGCCAGCAGCCAAGAGGCGGCAAGGACCCAGTACTTC,TRBV3-1/TRBV3-2,.,.,TRBJ2-5
CASSLQGTGVVTEAFF,TGTGCCAGCAGCTTGCAAGGGACAGGGGTAGTCACTGAAGCTTTCTTT,TRBV5-5,.,TRBD1,TRBJ1-1
CASSQGSGGAAGELFF,TGTGCCAGCAGCCAAGGCAGCGGGGGGGCGGCCGGGGAGCTGTTTTTT,TRBV3-1/TRBV3-2,.,TRBD2,TRBJ2-2
CASSDTGNTEAFF,TGTGCCAGCAGTGATACAGGGAACACTGAAGCTTTCTTT,TRBV6-1,.,.,TRBJ1-1
CASSLGDSHGYTF,TGCGCCAGCAGCTTGGGGGACTCCCATGGCTACACCTTC,TRBV5-1,.,.,TRBJ1-2
CASSLDRRGRQYF,TGTGCCAGCAGCTTAGATAGGCGGGGCCGGCAGTACTTC,TRBV11-3,.,.,TRBJ2-7
CASSLDREGQYF,TGTGCCAGCAGCTTGGACAGGGAGGGGCAGTACTTC,TRBV5-4,.,.,TRBJ2-7
CASSQRTWKSDGNTIYF,TGTGCCAGCAGTCAGAGGACATGGAAGAGTGACGGAAACACCATATATTTT,TRBV6-6,.,.,TRBJ1-3
CASSHQIRTSGGGNEQFF,TGCGCCAGCAGCCACCAAATCCGGACTAGCGGGGGGGGAAATGAGCAGTTCTTC,TRBV4-1,.,TRBD2,TRBJ2-1
CASSQTGSVFEKLFF,TGCGCCAGCAGCCAAACGGGGAGTGTCTTCGAAAAACTGTTTTTT,TRBV4-1,.,.,TRBJ1-4
CASSLGLAGAGTDTQYF,TGTGCCAGCAGCTTGGGACTAGCGGGGGCCGGCACAGATACGCAGTATTTT,TRBV5-4,.,TRBD2,TRBJ2-3
CASSLGRGANYGYTF,TGTGCCAGCAGCTTGGGGCGGGGGGCCAACTATGGCTACACCTTC,TRBV5-4,.,.,TRBJ1-2
CASKYYRGGYTF,TGTGCCAGCAAATATTATAGGGGCGGCTACACCTTC,TRBV6-5,.,.,TRBJ1-2
CASSLQGANYGYTF,TGTGCCAGCAGCTTACAGGGGGCGAACTATGGCTACACCTTC,TRBV7-9,.,TRBD1,TRBJ1-2